This TCR beta chain was identified in a study of T-cell memory formation after mild COVID-19. General study findings and limits: Clones shrinking between day 15 and 85 showed a balanced CD4/CD8 split, and those that grew later tilted toward CD4+. There was no confirmation that second-wave clones peaking on day 37 were SARS-CoV-2 specific. The CD4+ clones that contracted clustered mainly within CM and EM, and the CD8+ clones concentrated in EMRA.

The trim removed 0 bases at V and 0 bases at J, leaving 5 bases unmatched. The CDR3 loop spans 17 amino acids. Per the germline V gene, CDR1 is SGHVS and CDR2 is FNYEAQ. Barcoded TCR alpha and TCR beta cDNA libraries with UMIs came from 5'RACE using constant-segment primers. TCRdb re-derived calls from the 5' RACE reads in MiXCR, one entry per CDR3 protein. The sample lists under 300,000 distinct CDR3 sequences, roughly 18% seen once, with roughly 23% in the top ten. In its sample, this clonotype was seen a few times. Its antigen is unidentified. The sample taken for sequencing was PBMCs or a T cell subset sorted from them (not recorded which). This clonotype originated in a man younger than 35 who had mild COVID-19 (a few samples of this study predate the infection). Cell type and time point are not known. The chain is built from TRBV7-6 and TRBJ2-3; TRBD1 matches 8 bases. CDR3 protein: CASSLAADRGSTDTQYF. The CDR3 region has the DNA TGTGCCAGCAGCTTAGCTGCAGACAGGGGAAGCACAGATACGCAGTATTTT.